The TCR beta chain described here comes from a study of immune cell composition in non-small cell lung cancer. The repertoire was sequenced with immunoSEQ multiplex PCR; TCRdb's copy has only in-frame clones and lacks some. This sample has a few thousand clones; roughly 69% occur once, and the top ten carry 25% to 35%. V lost 1 base and J 7 bases, leaving 20 bases between the germline ends. In germline, CDR1 is MGHRA, CDR2 YSYEKL. The CDR3 length is 17 residues. Normal lung was taken at the farthest possible site, at least 3 cm from tumour. The receptor's source is a human donor with non-small cell lung cancer. The V gene is TRBV4-1, the J gene TRBJ2-1; the D gene is possibly TRBD2 (6 bases). Sequencing was carried out using non-adjacent lung tissue. DNA for the CDR3: TGCGCCAGCAGCCAAGGCTCTCCGGGGGATTATCGAAATGAGCAGTTCTTC. The encoded protein is CASSQGSPGDYRNEQFF.